These 12 T cell receptor beta chains share one sample of origin, sequenced in a study of T cells after posttransplantation cyclophosphamide. The repertoire was sequenced with immunoSEQ multiplex PCR; TCRdb's copy has only in-frame clones and lacks some. The table includes 50,000 to 60,000 clones, roughly 94% detected once. The specimen sequenced was PBMCs. These receptor sequences come from a woman under 40 in good health and a related stem cell transplant donor.

This chain joins TRBV5-1 and TRBJ1-4; TRBD1 matches at 7 bases. Germline assignment: CDR1 SGHRS and CDR2 YFSETQ. The CDR3 covers 13 residues. After removal of 5 bases from V and 6 bases from J, the junction contained 4 bases not matched to a gene. DNA of the CDR3: TGCGCCAGCAGACGGGGGACAGATGAAAAACTGTTTTTT. Protein product: CASRRGTDEKLFF.

The count of this clone is one. The gene calls are TRBV10-3 and TRBJ1-2; 10 positions match TRBD1. Germline V gene lookup returns CDR1 ENHRY and CDR2 SYGVKD. Trimming at V came to 9 bases and at J to 6 bases, leaving 4 bases not matched to a gene. This CDR3 comprises 12 residues. Here the CDR3 DNA reads TGTGCCATAGACAGGGGGCGGGATGGCTACACCTTC. Translated: CAIDRGRDGYTF.

The genes are TRBV7-2 and TRBJ2-1; D possibly corresponds to TRBD2 (7 bases). Looked up from germline, CDR1 is SGHTA and CDR2 is FQGNSA. The CDR3 is made up of 17 amino acids. Between the trimmed V and J ends, which lost 2 bases and 6 bases, there was a span of 20 bases. CDR3 DNA sequence: TGTGCCAGCAGCTTAATAGGAGGCGGGGGCCGGGTCAATGAGCAGTTCTTC. Encoded protein: CASSLIGGGGRVNEQFF. The whole variable domain, remainder taken from reference TRBV7-2 and TRBJ2-1, is GAGVSQSPSNKVTEKGKDVELRCDPISGHTALYWYRQSLGQGLEFLIYFQGNSAPDKSGLPSDRFSAERTGGSVSTLTIQRTQQEDSAVYLCASSLIGGGGRVNEQFFGPGTRLTVL.

This clone was detected a few times. CDR3 sequence: CASSRGGVRVRDNQPQHF. The CDR3 nucleotides are TGTGCCAGCAGCCGAGGGGGTGTAAGGGTACGGGACAATCAGCCCCAGCATTTT. The chain joins TRBV7-9 to TRBJ1-5; weak D call: TRBD1 (6 bases). Germline V gene data show CDR1 as SEHNR and CDR2 as FQNEAQ (reference sequence). This CDR3 has 18 amino acids. With 5 bases removed from V and 3 bases from J, the gap between germline ends came to 23 bases.

The rearrangement joins TRBV7-9 to TRBJ2-1; D uncertain. Trimming stripped 2 bases from V and 6 bases from J, with 11 bases between. CDR1 SEHNR and CDR2 FQNEAQ come from the germline V gene (reference sequence). This CDR3 contains 14 residues. The CDR3 reads CASSLSSGSNEQFF. In nucleotides, the CDR3 is TGTGCCAGCAGCTTATCTTCGGGTTCCAATGAGCAGTTCTTC. Filled out from reference TRBV7-9 and TRBJ2-1, the complete variable domain reads DTGVSQNPRHKITKRGQNVTFRCDPISEHNRLYWYRQTLGQGPEFLTYFQNEAQLEKSRLLSDRFSAERPKGSFSTLEIQRTEQGDSAMYLCASSLSSGSNEQFFGPGTRLTVL.

The rearrangement joins TRBV28 to TRBJ2-7, with D hard to call. This CDR3 is built from 15 residues. The germline gives CDR1 MDHEN, CDR2 SYDVKM. V lost 2 bases and J lost 0, with 11 bases in between. CDR3 in amino acids: CASSLRQRHSYEQYF. The CDR3 nucleotides read TGTGCCAGCAGTTTACGGCAGCGCCACTCCTACGAGCAGTACTTC.

The chain uses TRBV7-2 and TRBJ2-7; 10 bases line up with TRBD2. With V trimmed by 1 base and J by 2 bases, 5 bases remained unmatched. Germline loops: CDR1 SGHTA, CDR2 FQGNSA. The CDR3 covers 16 residues. The CDR3 loop is CASSLVPSGGTYEQYF. CDR3 in DNA: TGTGCCAGCAGCTTAGTTCCTAGCGGGGGAACCTACGAGCAGTACTTC.

The V and J genes are TRBV6-4 and TRBJ2-6; tentative D call: TRBD2 (6 bases). The CDR3 has 16 amino acids. Trimming left V 2 bases short and J 2 bases short, with 10 bases between. In germline, CDR1 is MRHNA, CDR2 SNTAGT. The CDR3 nucleotides read TGTGCCAGCAGTGACCTCGGGGGAACTGGGGCCAACGTCCTGACTTTC. As protein: CASSDLGGTGANVLTF.

The chain carries TRBV7-2 and TRBJ1-2; D ambiguous. V dropped 1 base and J dropped 1 base, with 4 bases sitting between them. Per germline, CDR1 SGHTA and CDR2 FQGNSA. This CDR3 is 13 amino acids long. The CDR3 loop is CASSLGYNYGYTF. The CDR3 DNA reads as TGTGCCAGCAGCTTAGGTTATAACTATGGCTACACCTTC.

As DNA, the CDR3 is TGTGCCACCAGCAGAGATAAGATCCCCGAATTAGGACAACCCTCCACAGATACGCAGTATTTT. Amino acids: CATSRDKIPELGQPSTDTQYF. The chain uses TRBV15 and TRBJ2-3, with D perhaps TRBD1 (5 bases). The germline V gene has CDR1 LNHNV and CDR2 YYDKDF (reference sequence). Between the trimmed V and J ends, which lost 0 bases and 2 bases, there was a span of 27 bases. The CDR3 has 21 residues.

This chain connects TRBV6-6 to TRBJ2-1; D possibly corresponds to TRBD2 (6 bases). Germline V lookup: CDR1 MNHNY, CDR2 SVGAGI (reference sequence). CDR3 length equals 16 residues. The ends were cut back, 6 bases at V and 0 bases at J, with 15 bases in the middle. The CDR3 protein is CASRGLAGSSYNEQFF. The CDR3 DNA is TGTGCCAGCAGGGGGCTAGCCGGGAGCTCCTACAATGAGCAGTTCTTC.

The V gene is TRBV19, the J gene TRBJ1-6; D gene uncertain. Germline CDR1 and CDR2: LNHDA and SQIVND (reference sequence). The CDR3 totals 16 residues. V was cut by 7 bases and J by 0 bases, with 13 bases left in between. The chain's CDR3 is CASIATGYSYNSPLHF. DNA for the CDR3: TGTGCCAGTATCGCGACTGGGTACTCCTATAATTCACCCCTCCACTTT.